Below, 32 T cell receptor beta chains from the same sample are listed, as sequenced in a study of T cells in Graves' hyperthyroidism and ophthalmopathy. What was amplified from RNA transcripts were TCR beta CDR3 regions. Primed by the HTBI set, a first-round RT-PCR was run on the TCR CDR3. Each CDR3 protein gets one entry after TCRdb re-called the multiplex PCR reads with MiXCR. Of approximately 600,000 distinct CDR3 sequences detected, around 21% appear once; the ten largest clones hold roughly 30%. Sequencing used blood. All receptors derive from a young man with Graves' ophthalmopathy.

The gene calls are TRBV9 and TRBJ1-2; the D gene is possibly TRBD1 (6 bases). The germline V gene has CDR1 SGDLS and CDR2 YYNGEE. Trimming took off 2 bases at V and 2 bases at J, with 10 bases between the two ends. The length of the CDR3 is 14 residues. The CDR3 region is CASSVAGTNYGYTF. As DNA, the CDR3 is TGTGCCAGCAGCGTCGCCGGGACAAACTATGGCTACACCTTC.

This clonotype was counted at least ten times. J is TRBJ1-1 and V is TRBV30; D is undetermined. This CDR3 is 15 amino acids long. V was cut by 2 bases and J by 0 bases, with 13 bases left in between. CDR1 is GTSNPN and CDR2 is SVGIG in the germline V gene (reference sequence). The DNA for the CDR3 is TGTGCCTGGAGTCCCTCGGGGTCCATGAACACTGAAGCTTTCTTT. It is translated as CAWSPSGSMNTEAFF.

There are a few counts of this clonotype. The V and J genes are TRBV7-8 and TRBJ2-3, with D possibly being TRBD2 (6 bases). Per germline, CDR1 SGHVS and CDR2 FQNEAQ. The V and J ends lost 4 bases and 0 bases respectively, with 26 bases between them. The CDR3 contains 20 residues. The CDR3, as DNA: TGTGCCAGCAGCTCCCCCCCTCGGTTTTTTCTAGCGACTAGCACAGATACGCAGTATTTT. This translates into CASSSPPRFFLATSTDTQYF.

The CDR3 loop reads CASTVRGRGSYEQYF. The CDR3 nucleotides read TGTGCCAGCACCGTACGGGGGAGAGGGTCCTACGAGCAGTACTTC. The chain combines TRBV13 with TRBJ2-7; D might be TRBD2 (6 bases). CDR1 and CDR2 from the germline V gene are PRHDT and FYEKMQ (reference sequence). Trimming took 7 bases from V and 1 from J, leaving 17 bases between them. This CDR3 comprises 15 residues. Using reference TRBV13 and TRBJ2-7 for the parts outside the CDR3, the full variable domain is AAGVIQSPRHLIKEKRETATLKCYPIPRHDTVYWYQQGPGQDPQFLISFYEKMQSDKGSIPDRFSAQQFSDYHSELNMSSLELGDSALYFCASTVRGRGSYEQYFGPGTRLTVT.

The chain recombines TRBV5-6 with TRBJ1-1, with 7 bases lining up with TRBD1. V lost 2 bases and J lost 0; bases outside the gene matches: 10. Germline assignment: CDR1 SGHDT and CDR2 YYEEEE. The CDR3 is 17 residues long. The CDR3 spells CASSFEGQGEMNTEAFF. In DNA form, the CDR3 reads TGTGCCAGCAGCTTCGAAGGGCAGGGGGAGATGAACACTGAAGCTTTCTTT.

In this sample, this clonotype turned up a few times. This sequence joins TRBV6-1 and TRBJ2-3, with TRBD2 matching 12 bases. The CDR3 length is 16 residues. CDR1 is MNHNS, CDR2 SASEGT, per germline. The J segment lost 2 bases and the V segment lost 2 bases, leaving 2 bases of the junction unmatched. CDR3 sequence (DNA): TGTGCCAGCAGTGAACTAGCGGGAGGGCACACAGATACGCAGTATTTT. Encoded protein: CASSELAGGHTDTQYF.

The gene calls are TRBV15 and TRBJ2-7; D may be TRBD2 (5 bases). The CDR3 totals 16 residues. V gave up 0 bases and J gave up 3 bases, with 15 bases separating them. CDR1 and CDR2 from the germline V gene are LNHNV and YYDKDF (reference sequence). CDR3 in amino acids: CATSRDFGLLLYEQYF. CDR3 DNA sequence: TGTGCCACCAGCAGAGATTTTGGACTTTTACTCTACGAGCAGTACTTC.

CDR3 in amino acids: CASSYSSSAQGGELFF. CDR3 sequence (DNA): TGTGCCAGCAGTTACTCGTCTAGCGCCCAAGGGGGGGAGCTGTTTTTT. The chain is built from TRBV6-6 and TRBJ2-2; possibly TRBD2 for D (6 bases). CDR3 length: 16 amino acids. Trimming stripped 0 bases from V and 8 bases from J, with 16 bases between. Germline CDR1 and CDR2: MNHNY and SVGAGI (reference sequence).

This CDR3 is CASSNLGPEQFF. The CDR3, as DNA: TGTGCCAGTAGTAACCTAGGGCCTGAGCAGTTCTTC. This chain links TRBV19 with TRBJ2-1, with D hard to call. The CDR3 is 12 amino acids. Looked up from germline, CDR1 is LNHDA and CDR2 is SQIVND (reference sequence). Between the trimmed V and J ends, which lost 4 bases and 9 bases, there was a span of 10 bases.

This clonotype was observed a few times. CDR3 sequence (DNA): TGTGCCAGCAGCCCTGGGGGAGAGCCCCAGCATTTT. It is translated as CASSPGGEPQHF. The chain has TRBV6-1 and TRBJ1-5; TRBD1 might be the D (5 bases). Germline V gene lookup returns CDR1 MNHNS and CDR2 SASEGT. The CDR3 length is 12 residues. Between the trimmed V and J ends, which lost 6 bases and 8 bases, there was a span of 11 bases.

This clonotype was detected ten times or more. This rearrangement joins TRBV13 to TRBJ2-7; 7 nucleotides match TRBD2. CDR3 length: 15 residues. With V trimmed by 5 bases and J by 0 bases, 7 bases remained unmatched. Germline CDR1 and CDR2: PRHDT and FYEKMQ (reference sequence). CDR3 residues: CASSLRGEVSYEQYF. The CDR3 region has the DNA TGTGCCAGCAGCCTCCGGGGGGAAGTCTCCTACGAGCAGTACTTC.

CDR3 residues: CAITWNTEAFF. CDR3 in DNA: TGTGCCATCACGTGGAACACTGAAGCTTTCTTT. The chain employs TRBV10-3 and TRBJ1-1; D gene ambiguous. V gave up 7 bases and J gave up 1 base, with 4 bases separating them. This CDR3 spans 11 amino acids. CDR1 is ENHRY, CDR2 SYGVKD, per germline.

This clonotype was seen at least ten times. The J gene is TRBJ1-2, the V gene TRBV12-3 or TRBV12-4, with 8 positions matching TRBD1. The CDR3 is made up of 13 amino acids. Trimming at V came to 7 bases and at J to 4 bases, leaving 5 bases not matched to a gene. In DNA, the CDR3 is TGTGCCAGCACCGGGGGGACAGGCTATGGCTACACCTTC. Protein product: CASTGGTGYGYTF.

This clonotype has at least ten counts. This chain connects TRBV19 to TRBJ2-7; 7 nucleotides line up with TRBD1. The CDR3 has 13 amino acids. Germline CDR1 is LNHDA and CDR2 is SQIVND (reference sequence). J lost 1 base, V lost 4 bases, and 1 base had no gene match. CDR3 residues: CASSKGQSYEQYF. The CDR3 DNA reads as TGTGCCAGTAGTAAGGGACAGTCCTACGAGCAGTACTTC.

This clonotype was detected only a few times. This chain connects TRBV29-1 to TRBJ2-2, with 7 bases aligning to TRBD1. This CDR3 comprises 13 residues. V dropped 6 bases and J dropped 6; count of bases not matched to a gene: 7. Per the germline V gene, CDR1 is SQVTM and CDR2 is ANQGSEA. DNA of the CDR3: TGCAGCGTATTGGGACAGAGGGCCGGGGAGCTGTTTTTT. Amino acids: CSVLGQRAGELFF.

The gene calls are TRBV20-1 and TRBJ2-3, with 11 bases fitting TRBD2. CDR1 and CDR2 from the germline V gene are DFQATT and SNEGSKA (reference sequence). V was clipped by 3 bases and J by 6 bases; unmatched bases: 8. CDR3 length: 15 residues. The CDR3 here is CSASQGTSGGDTQYF. As DNA, the CDR3 is TGCAGTGCTAGCCAAGGGACTAGCGGAGGGGATACGCAGTATTTT.

The sample holds a few counts of this clonotype. V is TRBV7-9 and J is TRBJ2-7; a possible D gene is TRBD1 (6 bases). CDR1 and CDR2 from the germline V gene are SEHNR and FQNEAQ (reference sequence). Trimming took 5 bases from V and 1 from J, leaving 24 bases between them. The CDR3 sequence is 18 residues long. The CDR3 sequence is CASSNDRLTSQGSYEQYF. CDR3 nucleotides: TGTGCCAGCAGCAACGACAGGCTCACATCTCAAGGGTCCTACGAGCAGTACTTC.

This clonotype occurred many times. This chain connects TRBV30 to TRBJ1-2; D may be TRBD1 (6 bases). Trimming cost V 7 bases and J 7 bases, with 10 bases left between them. Germline lookup yields CDR1 GTSNPN and CDR2 SVGIG (reference sequence). The CDR3 extends over 10 amino acids. The CDR3 sequence: CALDSSGYTF. The CDR3 DNA follows: TGTGCCTTGGACAGCAGTGGCTACACCTTC.

The genes are TRBV28 and TRBJ2-1; D call uncertain. The CDR3 spans 15 residues. Germline values: CDR1 MDHEN, CDR2 SYDVKM. Trimming removed 5 bases from V and 0 bases from J, with 11 bases in between. CDR3 bases: TGTGCCAGCAGTGGACGGGTCGCCTCCTACAATGAGCAGTTCTTC. Its protein product is CASSGRVASYNEQFF.

This clonotype was seen ten or more times. CDR3 amino acids: CAWNLQGGNEQFF. The CDR3 DNA follows: TGTGCCTGGAACCTACAGGGAGGGAATGAGCAGTTCTTC. This chain joins TRBV30 and TRBJ2-1; D is perhaps TRBD2 (7 bases). V was clipped by 4 bases and J by 7 bases, with 14 bases between them. The germline V gene has CDR1 GTSNPN and CDR2 SVGIG (reference sequence). The CDR3 has 13 amino acids.

The chain combines TRBV3-2 with TRBJ2-3; no check of the table's D call, TRBD2, against the DNA was made. TRBV3-2 is recorded as a pseudogene. The CDR3 has 21 amino acids. CDR3 amino acids: CASSHNLGWAYASRVADTQYF. The CDR3 DNA is TGTGCCAGCAGCCATAACCTTGGATGGGCTTACGCTAGCCGAGTGGCAGATACGCAGTATTTT.

This clonotype was detected a few times. The V call is TRBV20-1, the J call TRBJ2-7, with D tentatively TRBD2 (6 bases). The V end was cut by 4 bases, the J end by 0 bases, with 19 bases between. This CDR3 contains 16 residues. The V gene's germline CDR1 is DFQATT and CDR2 SNEGSKA (reference sequence). The CDR3 bases are TGCAGTGCTATTGGGTTAAAAGCGGACTACTCCTACGAGCAGTACTTC. This codes for CSAIGLKADYSYEQYF.

The chain couples TRBV12-3 or TRBV12-4 to TRBJ2-7; D is perhaps TRBD1 or TRBD2 (6 bases each). The CDR3 is 13 amino acids. V was cut by 4 bases and J by 6 bases, with 13 bases left in between. The CDR3 protein is CASSYEGGLEQYF. In nucleotides, the CDR3 is TGTGCCAGCAGTTACGAGGGGGGACTCGAGCAGTACTTC.

This clonotype was found a few times. The V gene is TRBV24-1, the J gene TRBJ2-3; no definite D call. V dropped 3 bases and J dropped 2 bases, with 5 bases sitting between them. The CDR3 extends over 13 amino acids. CDR1 is KGHDR, CDR2 SFDVKD, per germline. The CDR3 region has the DNA TGTGCCACCAGTGATCCCCCCACAGATACGCAGTATTTT. This translates into CATSDPPTDTQYF.

The rearrangement links TRBV18 to TRBJ2-1; 14 bases match TRBD2. Trimming at V came to 0 bases and at J to 7 bases, leaving 2 bases not matched to a gene. The CDR3 contains 16 residues. The germline CDR1 and CDR2 sequences are KGHSH and LQKENI. CDR3 loop: CASSPPGTSGRNEQFF. The CDR3 bases are TGTGCCAGCTCACCACCCGGGACTAGCGGGAGAAATGAGCAGTTCTTC.

CDR3 amino acids: CAISVQGSYNEQFF. The CDR3 nucleotides read TGTGCCATCAGTGTGCAGGGTTCCTACAATGAGCAGTTCTTC. The V gene is TRBV10-3, the J gene TRBJ2-1, with D tentatively TRBD1 (5 bases). CDR3 length: 14 residues. Trimming removed 4 bases at V and 1 base at J, with 8 bases between. Per the germline V gene, CDR1 is ENHRY and CDR2 is SYGVKD.

This clonotype was recorded a few times. The V gene is TRBV6-1, the J gene TRBJ1-6, with 7 bases matching TRBD1. CDR1 MNHNS and CDR2 SASEGT come from the germline V gene. The V segment lost 2 bases and the J segment 6 bases; nucleotides outside the gene matches: 4. The CDR3 totals 15 residues. CDR3 amino acids: CASSETRQGNSPLHF. The DNA for the CDR3 is TGTGCCAGCAGTGAAACTCGACAGGGTAATTCACCCCTCCACTTT.

This clonotype was seen only a few times. One end of the junction fails to match germline, which may point to a read error. This chain joins TRBV5-4 and TRBJ2-3; TRBD1 or TRBD2 may be the D gene (5 bases each). The V gene's germline CDR1 is SGHNT and CDR2 YYREEE (reference sequence). The CDR3 runs to 15 residues. CDR3 DNA sequence: TGTACCAGCAGCCCCGGGACCCCAGGGCCAGATACGCAGTATTTT. Amino acid sequence: CTSSPGTPGPDTQYF. The whole variable domain, remainder taken from reference TRBV5-4 and TRBJ2-3, is ETGVTQSPTHLIKTRGQQVTLRCSSQSGHNTVSWYQQALGQGPQFIFQYYREEENGRGNFPPRFSGLQFPNYSSELNVNALELDDSALYLCTSSPGTPGPDTQYFGPGTRLTVL.

This chain connects TRBV7-9 to TRBJ2-5, with D perhaps matching TRBD2 (6 bases). The CDR3 totals 15 residues. The V end was cut by 5 bases, the J end by 3 bases, with 16 bases between. The V gene's germline CDR1 is SEHNR and CDR2 FQNEAQ (reference sequence). The chain's CDR3 is CASSRRRAGEETQYF. The DNA of the CDR3 is TGTGCCAGCAGCCGACGGAGGGCCGGGGAAGAGACCCAGTACTTC.

CDR3 residues: CASSSGQPIINGYTF. The DNA of the CDR3 is TGTGCCAGCAGTTCCGGCCAACCCATAATTAATGGCTACACCTTC. The chain uses TRBV28 and TRBJ1-2; D not certain. Germline V gene lookup returns CDR1 MDHEN and CDR2 SYDVKM. Trimming removed 4 bases at V and 6 bases at J, with 18 bases between. There are 15 residues in the CDR3.

This clonotype was seen more than once but under ten times. The J gene is TRBJ2-1, the V gene TRBV28, with TRBD2 as a possible D gene (6 bases). Trimming left V 10 bases short and J 0 bases short, with 13 bases between. The CDR3 contains 14 residues. Germline V gives CDR1 MDHEN, CDR2 SYDVKM. CDR3 bases: TGTGCCACCAGCCGGGAGTCCTCCTACAATGAGCAGTTCTTC. As protein: CATSRESSYNEQFF.

The genes are TRBV14 and TRBJ2-5; 7 nucleotides agree with TRBD1. The V and J ends lost 2 bases and 4 bases, in that order; junction bases with no gene match: 7. The CDR3 covers 15 residues. Germline-derived CDR1 and CDR2 are SGHDN and FVKESK. The CDR3 DNA follows: TGTGCCAGCAGCCAATTTCGAGGGGGCAGAGAGACCCAGTACTTC. Translated, it gives CASSQFRGGRETQYF.